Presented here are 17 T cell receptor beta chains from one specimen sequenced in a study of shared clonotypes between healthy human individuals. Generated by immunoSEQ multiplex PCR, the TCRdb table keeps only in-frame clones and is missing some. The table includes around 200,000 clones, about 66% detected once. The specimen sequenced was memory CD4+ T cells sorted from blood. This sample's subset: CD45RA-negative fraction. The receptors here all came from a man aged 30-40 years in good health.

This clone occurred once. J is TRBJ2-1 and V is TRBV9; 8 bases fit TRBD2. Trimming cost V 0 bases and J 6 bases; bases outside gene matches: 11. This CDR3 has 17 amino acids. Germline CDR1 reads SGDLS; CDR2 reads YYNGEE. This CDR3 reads CASSVGGVGGRSNEQFF. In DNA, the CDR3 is TGTGCCAGCAGCGTAGGGGGAGTGGGCGGGAGGTCCAATGAGCAGTTCTTC.

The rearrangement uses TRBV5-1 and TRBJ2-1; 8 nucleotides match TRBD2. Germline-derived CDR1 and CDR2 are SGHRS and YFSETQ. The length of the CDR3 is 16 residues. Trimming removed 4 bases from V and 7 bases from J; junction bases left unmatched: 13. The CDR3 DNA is TGCGCCAGCAGCCCTTCAGCGGGAGCCGCCATAAATGAGCAGTTCTTC. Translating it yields CASSPSAGAAINEQFF.

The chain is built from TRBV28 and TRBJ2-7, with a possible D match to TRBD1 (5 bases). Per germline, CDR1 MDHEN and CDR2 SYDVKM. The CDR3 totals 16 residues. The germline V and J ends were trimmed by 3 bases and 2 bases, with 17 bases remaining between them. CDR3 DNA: TGTGCCAGCAGTTTGCAGGGCCGAGAAATTACCTACGAGCAGTACTTC. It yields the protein CASSLQGREITYEQYF.

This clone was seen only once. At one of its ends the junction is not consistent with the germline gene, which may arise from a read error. The CDR3 loop is CSVGHPEAFF. Here the CDR3 DNA reads TGCAGCGTTGGTCACCCTGAGGCTTTCTTT. V is TRBV29-1 and J is TRBJ1-1; no firm D call. In germline, CDR1 is SQVTM, CDR2 ANQGSEA. CDR3 length: 10 amino acids.

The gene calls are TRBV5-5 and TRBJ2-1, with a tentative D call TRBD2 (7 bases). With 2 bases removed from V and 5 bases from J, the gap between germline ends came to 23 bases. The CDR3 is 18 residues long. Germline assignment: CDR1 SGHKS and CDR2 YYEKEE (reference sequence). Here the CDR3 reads CASSFGLGGGFGHNEQFF. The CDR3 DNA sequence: TGTGCCAGCAGCTTCGGACTAGGAGGGGGTTTCGGGCACAATGAGCAGTTCTTC. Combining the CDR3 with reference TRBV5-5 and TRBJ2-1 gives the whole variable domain DAGVTQSPTHLIKTRGQQVTLRCSPISGHKSVSWYQQVLGQGPQFIFQYYEKEERGRGNFPDRFSARQFPNYSSELNVNALLLGDSALYLCASSFGLGGGFGHNEQFFGPGTRLTVL.

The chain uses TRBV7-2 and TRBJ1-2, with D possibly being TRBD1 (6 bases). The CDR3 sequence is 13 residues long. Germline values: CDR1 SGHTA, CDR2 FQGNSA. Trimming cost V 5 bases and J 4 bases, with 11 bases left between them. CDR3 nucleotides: TGTGCCAGCAGCAGTGGACAGCTCTATGGCTACACCTTC. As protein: CASSSGQLYGYTF.

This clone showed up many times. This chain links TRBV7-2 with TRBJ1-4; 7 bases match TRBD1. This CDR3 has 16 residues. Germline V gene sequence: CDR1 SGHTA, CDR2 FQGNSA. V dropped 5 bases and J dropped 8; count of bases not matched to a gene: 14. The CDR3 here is CASSGPGQLGPEKLFF. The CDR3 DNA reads TGTGCCAGCAGCGGACCGGGACAGCTGGGACCCGAAAAACTGTTTTTT.

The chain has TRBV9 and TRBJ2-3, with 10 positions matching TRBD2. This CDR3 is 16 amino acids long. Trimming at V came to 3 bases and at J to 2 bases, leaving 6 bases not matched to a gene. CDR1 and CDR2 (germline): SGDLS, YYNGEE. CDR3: CASSEGSGRITDTQYF. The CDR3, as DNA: TGTGCCAGCAGCGAGGGTAGCGGGAGGATCACAGATACGCAGTATTTT.

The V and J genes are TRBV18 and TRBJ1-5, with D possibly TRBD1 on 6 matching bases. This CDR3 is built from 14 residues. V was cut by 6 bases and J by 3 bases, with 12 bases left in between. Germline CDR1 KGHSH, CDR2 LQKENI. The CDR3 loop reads CASSQQGNNQPQHF. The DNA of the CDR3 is TGTGCCAGCTCCCAACAGGGAAACAATCAGCCCCAGCATTTT.

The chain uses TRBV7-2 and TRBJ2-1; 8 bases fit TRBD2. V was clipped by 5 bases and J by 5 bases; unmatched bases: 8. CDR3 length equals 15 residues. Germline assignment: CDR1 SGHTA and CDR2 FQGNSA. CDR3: CASSPQRESDNEQFF. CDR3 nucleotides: TGTGCCAGCAGCCCCCAGCGGGAGTCCGACAATGAGCAGTTCTTC.

Here the CDR3 DNA reads TGTGCCAGTAGTATATCGGCGGGGACCACTGAAGCTTTCTTT. Amino acid sequence: CASSISAGTTEAFF. The chain joins TRBV19 to TRBJ1-1; a weak D match, TRBD1 (5 bases). CDR1 and CDR2 from the germline V gene are LNHDA and SQIVND (reference sequence). CDR3 size: 14 residues. The V end was cut by 2 bases, the J end by 4 bases, with 11 bases between.

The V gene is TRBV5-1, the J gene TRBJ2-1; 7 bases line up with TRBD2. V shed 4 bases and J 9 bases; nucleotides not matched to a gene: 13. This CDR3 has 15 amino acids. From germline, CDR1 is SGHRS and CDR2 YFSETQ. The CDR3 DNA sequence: TGCGCCAGCAGCCCCCGCGTGAGCGGGACGGGTGAGCAGTTCTTC. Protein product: CASSPRVSGTGEQFF.

DNA for the CDR3: TGTGCCAGCAGCTTACGTCTTGAGACCCAGTACTTC. Encoded protein: CASSLRLETQYF. The V gene is TRBV13, the J gene TRBJ2-5; D uncertain. Deletions cut 2 bases from V and 5 bases from J, with 6 bases between. This CDR3 has 12 amino acids. Germline lookup yields CDR1 PRHDT and CDR2 FYEKMQ (reference sequence). The full variable domain, in which reference TRBV13 and TRBJ2-5 provide the parts outside the CDR3, is AAGVIQSPRHLIKEKRETATLKCYPIPRHDTVYWYQQGPGQDPQFLISFYEKMQSDKGSIPDRFSAQQFSDYHSELNMSSLELGDSALYFCASSLRLETQYFGPGTRLLVL.

The CDR3 region is CASRKTGLDYGYTF. The CDR3 bases are TGTGCCAGCAGAAAGACAGGGCTTGACTATGGCTACACCTTC. This chain joins TRBV28 and TRBJ1-2; TRBD1 matches 7 bases. The germline V gene has CDR1 MDHEN and CDR2 SYDVKM. The trim removed 6 bases at V and 3 bases at J, leaving 7 bases unmatched. The CDR3 sequence is 14 residues long.

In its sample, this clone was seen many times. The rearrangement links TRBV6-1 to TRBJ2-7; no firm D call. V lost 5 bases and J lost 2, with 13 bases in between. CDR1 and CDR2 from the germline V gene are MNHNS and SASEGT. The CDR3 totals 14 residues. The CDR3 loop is CASSTQVGTYEQYF. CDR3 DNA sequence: TGTGCCAGCAGTACGCAGGTGGGAACCTACGAGCAGTACTTC.

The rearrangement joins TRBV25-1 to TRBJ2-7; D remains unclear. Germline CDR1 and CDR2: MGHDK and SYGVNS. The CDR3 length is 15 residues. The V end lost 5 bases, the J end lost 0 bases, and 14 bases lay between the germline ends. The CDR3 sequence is CASSPSDKFSYEQYF. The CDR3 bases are TGTGCCAGCAGTCCATCAGATAAGTTCTCCTACGAGCAGTACTTC.

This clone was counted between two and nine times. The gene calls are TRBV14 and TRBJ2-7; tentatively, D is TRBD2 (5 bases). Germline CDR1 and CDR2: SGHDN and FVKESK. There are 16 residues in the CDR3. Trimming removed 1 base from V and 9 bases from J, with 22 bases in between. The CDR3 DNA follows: TGTGCCAGCAGCCAAGCTCCGCGGGCTCCGACGGGTGGGCAGTACTTC. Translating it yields CASSQAPRAPTGGQYF.